What follows are 22 T cell receptor beta chains derived from one specimen sequenced in a study of T cells after yellow fever vaccination. TCRdb fed the 5' RACE reads into MiXCR, producing one record per CDR3 protein. The sample holds 80,000 to 100,000 distinct CDR3 sequences, under 9% seen once. Specimen: CD8+ T cells not binding an NS4B(214-222) dextramer, sorted from PBMCs, collected around 16 days after the first yellow fever vaccination. These TCRs come from a man aged 18 to 29 who received the YFV17D yellow fever vaccine.

The chain carries TRBV5-1 and TRBJ2-7; D is possibly TRBD1 or TRBD2 (6 bases each). V gave up 1 base and J gave up 2 bases, with 10 bases separating them. This CDR3 spans 14 amino acids. Germline lookup yields CDR1 SGHRS and CDR2 YFSETQ. CDR3 sequence: CASSLRGAPYEQYV. The CDR3, as DNA: TGCGCCAGCAGCTTGAGGGGGGCACCCTACGAGCAGTACGTC.

This clonotype occurred many times. This chain joins TRBV7-9 and TRBJ1-1, with 10 bases lining up with TRBD1. The CDR3 consists of 15 residues. With 1 base clipped from V and 3 bases from J, the junction kept 2 bases outside the gene matches. Germline V gene lookup returns CDR1 SEHNR and CDR2 FQNEAQ (reference sequence). DNA for the CDR3: TGTGCCAGCAGCTTAGTCGGACAGGGGGACACTGAAGCTTTCTTT. Translating it yields CASSLVGQGDTEAFF.

This clonotype was counted ten times or more. The V gene is TRBV29-1, the J gene TRBJ1-1, with unresolved D. This CDR3 spans 14 amino acids. The germline gives CDR1 SQVTM, CDR2 ANQGSEA. The germline V and J ends were trimmed by 4 bases and 1 base, with 13 bases remaining between them. The CDR3 is CSVGFGRANTEAFF. The CDR3 DNA sequence: TGCAGCGTTGGATTCGGACGGGCGAACACTGAAGCTTTCTTT. Looking up the rest from reference TRBV29-1 and TRBJ1-1 gives the full variable domain: SAVISQKPSRDICQRGTSLTIQCQVDSQVTMMFWYRQQPGQSLTLIATANQGSEATYESGFVIDKFPISRPNLTFSTLTVSNMSPEDSSIYLCSVGFGRANTEAFFGQGTRLTVV.

For this clonotype: A much larger clone differs by one base, so this may be a read error. This CDR3 fails to terminate in the conserved phenylalanine or tryptophan, so it likely reflects a read error. V is TRBV24-1 and J is TRBJ2-1; 9 positions agree with TRBD2. From germline, CDR1 is KGHDR and CDR2 SFDVKD. Losses at the gene ends were 7 bases for V and 7 bases for J; bases not matched to a gene: 7. This CDR3 comprises 14 residues. CDR3 loop: CATRHSGLANEQFL. In nucleotides, the CDR3 is TGTGCCACCAGACATTCCGGACTAGCGAATGAGCAGTTCCTC.

At least ten counts were recorded for this clonotype. The chain carries TRBV24-1 and TRBJ2-2; weak D call: TRBD2 (5 bases). This CDR3 has 14 residues. V was cut by 0 bases and J by 6 bases, with 7 bases left in between. The germline gives CDR1 KGHDR, CDR2 SFDVKD. The CDR3 sequence is CATSDLEGPGELFF. The CDR3 DNA is TGTGCCACCAGTGATTTGGAGGGTCCCGGGGAGCTGTTTTTT.

The J gene is TRBJ2-1, the V gene TRBV29-1; TRBD1 is a possible D gene (5 bases). Trimming shortened V by 3 bases and J by 9 bases, and 9 bases separated the two germline ends. CDR3 size: 11 residues. The germline gives CDR1 SQVTM, CDR2 ANQGSEA. CDR3 sequence reads: CSVEDNREQFF. CDR3 DNA sequence: TGCAGCGTTGAGGACAACCGTGAGCAGTTCTTC.

This clonotype was seen only a few times. The CDR3 here is CASRSKGLFF. The CDR3, as DNA: TGTGCCAGCAGGTCGAAAGGACTGTTTTTT. The J gene is TRBJ1-4, the V gene TRBV6-6, with D uncertain. CDR3 length equals 10 residues. Trimming shortened V by 6 bases and J by 13 bases, and 9 bases separated the two germline ends. Germline assignment: CDR1 MNHNY and CDR2 SVGAGI (reference sequence).

This sequence joins TRBV12-3 or TRBV12-4 and TRBJ1-1; D is ambiguous. The CDR3 contains 11 residues. V was cut by 3 bases and J by 6 bases, with 5 bases left in between. CDR3: CASSFSPEAFF. The CDR3 DNA is TGTGCCAGCAGTTTCTCCCCTGAAGCTTTCTTT.

This clonotype appeared a few times. V gene TRBV12-3 or TRBV12-4 combines with J gene TRBJ2-2, with 8 bases identical to TRBD1. The CDR3 consists of 13 residues. The J segment lost 5 bases and the V segment lost 10 bases, leaving 6 bases of the junction unmatched. The CDR3 nucleotides read TGTGCCACCGCAGGGGGCGAGACCGGGGAGCTGTTTTTT. Its protein is CATAGGETGELFF.

The chain is built from TRBV10-3 and TRBJ1-3, with D unclear. Germline CDR1 ENHRY, CDR2 SYGVKD. This CDR3 contains 15 residues. Trimming took 0 bases from V and 0 from J, leaving 6 bases between them. This chain's CDR3 is CAISESLISGNTIYF. CDR3 DNA: TGTGCCATCAGTGAGTCGCTGATCTCTGGAAACACCATATATTTT.

This clonotype turned up a few times. V usage is TRBV6-1 and J usage is TRBJ2-6; D may be TRBD1 or TRBD2 (6 bases each). The CDR3 is 15 amino acids. Germline V gives CDR1 MNHNS, CDR2 SASEGT. Trimming shortened V by 5 bases and J by 2 bases, and 10 bases separated the two germline ends. The CDR3 DNA follows: TGTGCCAGCAGTCTCCGGGGGCCTGGGGCCAACGTCCTGACTTTC. It specifies CASSLRGPGANVLTF.

This clonotype was counted many times. J is TRBJ2-5 and V is TRBV9, with 12 bases matching TRBD2. The J segment lost 2 bases and the V segment lost 1 base, leaving 6 bases of the junction unmatched. The CDR3 sequence is 17 residues long. Per germline, CDR1 SGDLS and CDR2 YYNGEE. CDR3: CASSVRLAGDPQETQYF. CDR3 sequence (DNA): TGTGCCAGCAGCGTAAGACTAGCGGGGGACCCGCAAGAGACCCAGTACTTC.

This clonotype has a handful of counts. This rearrangement joins TRBV10-2 to TRBJ1-5; no firm D call. Germline lookup yields CDR1 WSHSY and CDR2 SAAADI. Trimming took off 3 bases at V and 9 bases at J, with 12 bases between the two ends. This CDR3 region has 13 residues. As DNA, the CDR3 is TGCGCCAGCAGTGATGAGGTATATTGGCCCCAGCATTTT. This gives the protein CASSDEVYWPQHF.

This clonotype was seen more than once but under ten times. This chain links TRBV30 with TRBJ2-1, with D unresolved. This CDR3 has 14 amino acids. Germline V gene lookup returns CDR1 GTSNPN and CDR2 SVGIG (reference sequence). The ends were cut back, 2 bases at V and 0 bases at J, with 8 bases in the middle. As DNA, the CDR3 is TGTGCCTGGAGTATTTACCACTCCTACAATGAGCAGTTCTTC. It specifies CAWSIYHSYNEQFF.

This clonotype was counted at least ten times. The chain uses TRBV10-3 and TRBJ2-1, with 10 bases fitting TRBD1. With V trimmed by 6 bases and J by 8 bases, 10 bases remained unmatched. The germline V gene encodes CDR1 ENHRY and CDR2 SYGVKD. This CDR3 contains 15 residues. The CDR3 protein is CAIRETGGRFYEQFF. CDR3 bases: TGTGCCATCAGGGAGACAGGGGGCAGATTCTATGAGCAGTTCTTC.

In its sample, this clonotype was seen a few times. The V call is TRBV5-1, the J call TRBJ2-1, with 9 bases identical to TRBD1. The CDR3 extends over 16 amino acids. J lost 4 bases, V lost 3 bases, and 8 bases had no gene match. Germline CDR1 SGHRS, CDR2 YFSETQ. DNA for the CDR3: TGCGCCAGCAGCTACACAAGGACAGGGGTTTACAATGAGCAGTTCTTC. It translates to CASSYTRTGVYNEQFF. The variable domain in full, with the rest retrieved from reference TRBV5-1 and TRBJ2-1, is KAGVTQTPRYLIKTRGQQVTLSCSPISGHRSVSWYQQTPGQGLQFLFEYFSETQRNKGNFPGRFSGRQFSNSRSEMNVSTLELGDSALYLCASSYTRTGVYNEQFFGPGTRLTVL.

V usage is TRBV28 and J usage is TRBJ2-1; 7 bases align to TRBD2. This CDR3 region has 15 residues. V lost 1 base to trimming and J lost 4 bases; unmatched junction nucleotides: 4. CDR1 is MDHEN and CDR2 is SYDVKM in the germline V gene. The CDR3 sequence: CASSLLAGEYNEQFF. For the CDR3, the DNA is TGTGCCAGCAGTTTATTGGCGGGGGAGTACAATGAGCAGTTCTTC.

The table lists this clonotype with a few counts. The gene calls are TRBV7-9 and TRBJ2-7; D remains ambiguous. Germline V lookup: CDR1 SEHNR, CDR2 FQNEAQ (reference sequence). The V end was cut by 5 bases, the J end by 7 bases, with 21 bases between. The CDR3 runs 15 residues. The CDR3 here is CASSLTGSFNGEQYF. The CDR3 bases are TGTGCCAGCAGCCTAACCGGGTCGTTTAATGGGGAGCAGTACTTC.

The rearrangement links TRBV7-9 to TRBJ1-4; TRBD1 is a possible D gene (6 bases). The ends were cut back, 4 bases at V and 3 bases at J, with 15 bases in the middle. Germline lookup yields CDR1 SEHNR and CDR2 FQNEAQ (reference sequence). The CDR3 covers 16 residues. The CDR3 is CASSSNTGFANEKLFF. In DNA, the CDR3 is TGTGCCAGCAGCTCCAATACAGGGTTTGCTAATGAAAAACTGTTTTTT.

The rearrangement joins TRBV24-1 to TRBJ1-2; TRBD1 aligns across 7 bases. Germline CDR1 KGHDR, CDR2 SFDVKD. The CDR3 is 14 amino acids. After removal of 4 bases from V and 8 bases from J, the junction contained 9 bases not matched to a gene. DNA for the CDR3: TGTGCCACCAGTGACAGTAAGGGGGCTTTGGGCTACACCTTC. This sequence encodes CATSDSKGALGYTF.

This CDR3 reads CARGRDFTPPDTQYF. In nucleotides, the CDR3 is TGTGCCAGGGGCCGGGATTTCACCCCCCCAGATACGCAGTATTTT. This chain joins TRBV12-3 or TRBV12-4 and TRBJ2-3; D may be TRBD2 (5 bases). V was cut by 9 bases and J by 4 bases, with 20 bases left in between. CDR3 length: 15 residues.

This clonotype has more than one count but fewer than ten. The chain combines TRBV7-9 with TRBJ1-3; D remains ambiguous. Germline-derived CDR1 and CDR2 are SEHNR and FQNEAQ (reference sequence). This CDR3 contains 12 residues. V gave up 1 base and J gave up 4 bases, with 2 bases separating them. CDR3 protein: CASSLGGNTIYF. The CDR3 bases are TGTGCCAGCAGCTTAGGCGGAAACACCATATATTTT.